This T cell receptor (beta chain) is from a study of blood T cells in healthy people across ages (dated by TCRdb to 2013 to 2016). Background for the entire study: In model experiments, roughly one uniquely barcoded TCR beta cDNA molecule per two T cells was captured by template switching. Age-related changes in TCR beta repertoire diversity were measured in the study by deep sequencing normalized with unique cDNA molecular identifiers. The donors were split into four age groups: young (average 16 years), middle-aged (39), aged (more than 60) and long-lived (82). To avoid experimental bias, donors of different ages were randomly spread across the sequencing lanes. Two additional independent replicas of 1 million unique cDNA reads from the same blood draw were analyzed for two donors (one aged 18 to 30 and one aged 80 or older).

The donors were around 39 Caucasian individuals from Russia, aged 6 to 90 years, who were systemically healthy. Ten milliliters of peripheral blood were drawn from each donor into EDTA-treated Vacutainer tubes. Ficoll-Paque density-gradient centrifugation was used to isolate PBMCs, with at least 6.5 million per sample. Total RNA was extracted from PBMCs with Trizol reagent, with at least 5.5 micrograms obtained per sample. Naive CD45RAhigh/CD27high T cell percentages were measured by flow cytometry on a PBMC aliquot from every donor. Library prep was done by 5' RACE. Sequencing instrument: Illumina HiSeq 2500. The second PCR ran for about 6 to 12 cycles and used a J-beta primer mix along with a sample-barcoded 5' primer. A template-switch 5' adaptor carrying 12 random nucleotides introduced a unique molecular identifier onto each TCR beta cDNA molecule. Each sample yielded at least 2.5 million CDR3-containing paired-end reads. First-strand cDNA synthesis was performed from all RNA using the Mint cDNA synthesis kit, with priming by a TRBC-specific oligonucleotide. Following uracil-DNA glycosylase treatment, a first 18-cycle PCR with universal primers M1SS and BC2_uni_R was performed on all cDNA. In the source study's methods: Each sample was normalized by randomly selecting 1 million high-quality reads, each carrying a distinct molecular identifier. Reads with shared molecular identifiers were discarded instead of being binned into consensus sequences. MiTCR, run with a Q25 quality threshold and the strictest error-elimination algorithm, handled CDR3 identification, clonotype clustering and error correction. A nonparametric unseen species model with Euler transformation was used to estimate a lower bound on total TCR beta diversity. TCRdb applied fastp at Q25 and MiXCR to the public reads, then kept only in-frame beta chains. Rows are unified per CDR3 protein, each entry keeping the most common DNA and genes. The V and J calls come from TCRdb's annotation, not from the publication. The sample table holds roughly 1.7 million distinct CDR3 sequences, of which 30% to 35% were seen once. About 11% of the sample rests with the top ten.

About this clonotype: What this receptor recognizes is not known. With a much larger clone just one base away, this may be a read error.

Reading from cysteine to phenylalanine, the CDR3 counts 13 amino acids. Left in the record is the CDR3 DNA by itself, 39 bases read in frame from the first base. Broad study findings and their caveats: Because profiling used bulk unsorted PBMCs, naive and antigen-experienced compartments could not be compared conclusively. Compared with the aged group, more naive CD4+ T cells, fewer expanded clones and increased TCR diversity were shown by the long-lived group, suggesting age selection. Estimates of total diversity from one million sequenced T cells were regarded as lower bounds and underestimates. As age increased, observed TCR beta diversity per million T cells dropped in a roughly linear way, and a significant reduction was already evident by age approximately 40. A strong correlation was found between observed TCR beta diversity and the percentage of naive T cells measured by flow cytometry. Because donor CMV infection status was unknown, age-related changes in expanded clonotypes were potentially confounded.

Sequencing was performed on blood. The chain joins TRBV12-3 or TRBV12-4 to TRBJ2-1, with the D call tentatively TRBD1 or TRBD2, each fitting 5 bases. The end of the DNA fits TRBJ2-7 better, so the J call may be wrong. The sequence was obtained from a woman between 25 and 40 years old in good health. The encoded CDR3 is CATAPEGNNEQYF. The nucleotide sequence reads TGTGCCACCGCCCCAGAGGGGAACAATGAGCAGTACTTC.